This TCR beta chain derives from a study of blood T cells in healthy people across ages. Through a sample-barcoded 5' primer and a J-beta primer mix, a second PCR was run for about 6 to 11 cycles. MiXCR, applied by TCRdb to the 5' RACE reads, yields one record per CDR3 protein. The table lists about 1.8 million distinct CDR3 sequences, about 50% of them singletons. This clonotype came up once. Trimming took off 3 bases at V and 0 bases at J, with 19 bases between the two ends. This CDR3 is built from 18 residues. CDR1 is MNHEY, CDR2 SVGEGT, per germline. This TCR was recovered from a woman in her thirties or forties in good health. The J gene is TRBJ2-3, the V gene TRBV6-2 or TRBV6-3; TRBD1 is a possible D gene (6 bases). Sequenced material: blood. The chain's CDR3 is CASSYVRGPRGSTDTQYF. CDR3 DNA sequence: TGTGCCAGCAGTTATGTCCGGGGTCCCAGGGGAAGCACAGATACGCAGTATTTT.